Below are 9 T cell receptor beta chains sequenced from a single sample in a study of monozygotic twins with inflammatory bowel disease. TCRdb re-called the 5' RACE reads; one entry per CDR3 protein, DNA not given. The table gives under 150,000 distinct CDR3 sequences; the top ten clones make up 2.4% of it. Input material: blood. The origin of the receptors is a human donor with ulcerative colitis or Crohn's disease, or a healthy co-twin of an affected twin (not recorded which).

This CDR3 is CASSFEGPTEAFF. The J gene is TRBJ1-1, the V gene TRBV12-3 or TRBV12-4; TCRdb outputs TRBD1, but without DNA this stays unchecked. The CDR3 is made up of 13 amino acids.

CDR3 region: CASSHLAGGPSSYNEQFF. This chain uses TRBV5-6 with TRBJ2-1; the D call from TCRdb, TRBD2, cannot be confirmed without DNA. Germline-derived CDR1 and CDR2 are SGHDT and YYEEEE. This CDR3 spans 18 amino acids.

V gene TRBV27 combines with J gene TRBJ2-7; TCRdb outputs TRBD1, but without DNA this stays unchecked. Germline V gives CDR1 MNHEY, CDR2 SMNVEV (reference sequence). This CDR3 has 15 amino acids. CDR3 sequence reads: CASSLFSGTALEQYF.

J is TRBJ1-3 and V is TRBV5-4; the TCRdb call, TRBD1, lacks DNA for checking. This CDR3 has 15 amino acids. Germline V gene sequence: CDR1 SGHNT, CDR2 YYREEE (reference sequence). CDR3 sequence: CASSKKTGSGNTIYF.

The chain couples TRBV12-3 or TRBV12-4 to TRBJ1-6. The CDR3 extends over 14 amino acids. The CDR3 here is CASSQTSSRSPLHF.

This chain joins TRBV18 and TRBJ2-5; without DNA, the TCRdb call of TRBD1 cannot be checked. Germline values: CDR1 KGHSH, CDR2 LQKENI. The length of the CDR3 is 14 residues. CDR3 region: CASSNNRVQETQYF.

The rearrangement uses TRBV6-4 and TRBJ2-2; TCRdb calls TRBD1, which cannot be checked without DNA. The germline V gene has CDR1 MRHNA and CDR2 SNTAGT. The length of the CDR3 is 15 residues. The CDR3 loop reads CASSLTGGGTGELFF.

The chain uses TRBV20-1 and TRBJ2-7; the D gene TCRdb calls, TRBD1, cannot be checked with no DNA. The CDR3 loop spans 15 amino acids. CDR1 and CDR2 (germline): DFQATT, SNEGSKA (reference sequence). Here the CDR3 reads CSASYGGRVFYEQYF.

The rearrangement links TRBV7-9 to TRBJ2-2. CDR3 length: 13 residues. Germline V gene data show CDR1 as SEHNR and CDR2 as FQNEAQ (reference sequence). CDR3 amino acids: CASSFGMTGELFF.